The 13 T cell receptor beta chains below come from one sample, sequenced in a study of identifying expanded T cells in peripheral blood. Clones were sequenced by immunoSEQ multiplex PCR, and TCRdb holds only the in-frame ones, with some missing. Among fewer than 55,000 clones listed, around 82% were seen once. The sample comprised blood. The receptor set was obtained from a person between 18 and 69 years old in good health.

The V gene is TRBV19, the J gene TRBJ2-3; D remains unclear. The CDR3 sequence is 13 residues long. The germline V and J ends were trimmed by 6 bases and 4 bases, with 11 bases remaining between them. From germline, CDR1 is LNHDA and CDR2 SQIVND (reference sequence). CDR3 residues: CASSQFGADTQYF. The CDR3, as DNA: TGTGCCAGTAGCCAATTCGGCGCAGATACGCAGTATTTT.

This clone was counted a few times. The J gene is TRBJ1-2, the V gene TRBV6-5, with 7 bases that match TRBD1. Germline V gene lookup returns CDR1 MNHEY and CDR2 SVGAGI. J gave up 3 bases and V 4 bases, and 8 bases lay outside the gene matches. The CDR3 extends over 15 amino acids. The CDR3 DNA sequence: TGTGCCAGCAGTTTTCGTCCGACAGGGTACTATGGCTACACCTTC. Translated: CASSFRPTGYYGYTF.

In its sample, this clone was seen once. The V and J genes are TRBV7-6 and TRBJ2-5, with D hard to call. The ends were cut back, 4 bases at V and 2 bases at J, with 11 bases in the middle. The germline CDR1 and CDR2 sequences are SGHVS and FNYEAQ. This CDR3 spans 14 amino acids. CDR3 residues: CASSSRHPQETQYF. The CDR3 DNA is TGTGCCAGCAGCTCGCGACACCCTCAAGAGACCCAGTACTTC.

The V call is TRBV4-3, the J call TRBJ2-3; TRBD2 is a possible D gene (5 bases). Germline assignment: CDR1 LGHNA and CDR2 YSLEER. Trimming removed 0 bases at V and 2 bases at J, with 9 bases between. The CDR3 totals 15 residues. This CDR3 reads CASSQEFGNTDTQYF. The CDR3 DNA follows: TGCGCCAGCAGCCAAGAGTTCGGGAACACAGATACGCAGTATTTT.

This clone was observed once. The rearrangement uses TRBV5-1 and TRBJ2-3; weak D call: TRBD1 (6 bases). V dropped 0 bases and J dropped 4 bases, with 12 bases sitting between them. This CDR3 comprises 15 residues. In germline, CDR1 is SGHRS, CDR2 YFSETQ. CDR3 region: CASSLDTGSADTQYF. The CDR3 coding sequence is TGCGCCAGCAGCTTGGATACAGGGAGCGCAGATACGCAGTATTTT. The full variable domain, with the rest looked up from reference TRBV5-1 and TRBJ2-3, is KAGVTQTPRYLIKTRGQQVTLSCSPISGHRSVSWYQQTPGQGLQFLFEYFSETQRNKGNFPGRFSGRQFSNSRSEMNVSTLELGDSALYLCASSLDTGSADTQYFGPGTRLTVL.

The CDR3 is CASSGGLAGGSTDTQYF. DNA of the CDR3: TGTGCCAGCAGCGGGGGGCTAGCGGGAGGGTCCACAGATACGCAGTATTTT. The chain uses TRBV9 and TRBJ2-3; 12 bases map to TRBD2. This CDR3 is built from 17 residues. V shed 3 bases, J shed 2 bases, and the junction held 7 bases outside the gene matches. From germline, CDR1 is SGDLS and CDR2 YYNGEE.

The CDR3 nucleotides are TGTGCCAGCAGTGAAGAATGGGGGGGAGGGAAGACCCAGTACTTC. It specifies CASSEEWGGGKTQYF. The chain uses TRBV6-1 and TRBJ2-5; TRBD2 agrees at 7 bases. The CDR3 is 15 amino acids. The V segment lost 1 base and the J segment 6 bases; nucleotides outside the gene matches: 8. Germline V CDR1 and CDR2: MNHNS, SASEGT.

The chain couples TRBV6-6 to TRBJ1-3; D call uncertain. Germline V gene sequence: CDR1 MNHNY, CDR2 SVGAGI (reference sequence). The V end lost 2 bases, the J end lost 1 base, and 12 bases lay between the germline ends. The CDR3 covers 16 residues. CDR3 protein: CASSYPPAQSGNTIYF. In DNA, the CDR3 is TGTGCCAGCAGTTACCCCCCTGCCCAATCTGGAAACACCATATATTTT.

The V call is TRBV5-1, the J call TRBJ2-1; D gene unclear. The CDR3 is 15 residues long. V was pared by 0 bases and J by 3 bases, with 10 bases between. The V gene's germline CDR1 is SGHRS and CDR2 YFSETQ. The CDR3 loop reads CASSLVGDNYNEQFF. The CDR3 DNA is TGCGCCAGCAGCTTGGTCGGAGACAACTACAATGAGCAGTTCTTC.

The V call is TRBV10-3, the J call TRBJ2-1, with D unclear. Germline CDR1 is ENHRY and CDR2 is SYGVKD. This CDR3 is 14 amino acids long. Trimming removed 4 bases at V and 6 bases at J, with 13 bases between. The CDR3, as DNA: TGTGCCATCAGTGTGACACAAATGCCCAATGAGCAGTTCTTC. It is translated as CAISVTQMPNEQFF.

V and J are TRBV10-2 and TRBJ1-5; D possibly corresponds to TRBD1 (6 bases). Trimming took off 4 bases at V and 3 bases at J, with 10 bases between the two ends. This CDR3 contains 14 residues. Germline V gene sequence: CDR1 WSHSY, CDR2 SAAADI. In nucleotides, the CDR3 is TGCGCCAGCAGTGGGGGGCAGAACAATCAGCCCCAGCATTTT. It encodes CASSGGQNNQPQHF.

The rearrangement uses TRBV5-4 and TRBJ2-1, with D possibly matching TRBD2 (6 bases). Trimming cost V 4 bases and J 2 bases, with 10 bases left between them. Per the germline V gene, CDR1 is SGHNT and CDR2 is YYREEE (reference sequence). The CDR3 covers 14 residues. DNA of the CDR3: TGTGCCAGCAGCCTCGGGAGTACCTACAATGAGCAGTTCTTC. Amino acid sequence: CASSLGSTYNEQFF. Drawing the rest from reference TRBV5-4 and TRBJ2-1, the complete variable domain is ETGVTQSPTHLIKTRGQQVTLRCSSQSGHNTVSWYQQALGQGPQFIFQYYREEENGRGNFPPRFSGLQFPNYSSELNVNALELDDSALYLCASSLGSTYNEQFFGPGTRLTVL.

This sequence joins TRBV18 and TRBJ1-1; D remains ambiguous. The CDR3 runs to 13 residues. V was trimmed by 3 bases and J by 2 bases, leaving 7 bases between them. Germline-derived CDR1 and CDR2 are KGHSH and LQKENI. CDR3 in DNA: TGTGCCAGCTCACCTTGGGGAAACACTGAAGCTTTCTTT. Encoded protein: CASSPWGNTEAFF.